These 23 T cell receptor beta chains came from one sample sequenced in a study of cytomegalovirus exposure and HLA in healthy donors. PCR amplification relied on 60 Vbeta primers (plus 13 Jbeta primers). Data came from immunoSEQ multiplex PCR; TCRdb stores just in-frame clones and leaves some out. In the table there are around 110,000 clones, nearly 75% of which are singletons. Sequencing was carried out using PBMCs. Receptor source: a man younger than 45 in good health and CMV-seropositive.

The rearrangement uses TRBV6-1 and TRBJ2-5; D not resolved. CDR1 is MNHNS and CDR2 is SASEGT in the germline V gene. The CDR3 has 13 amino acids. Trimming removed 6 bases from V and 2 bases from J, with 10 bases in between. The CDR3 sequence is CASRKRVQETQYF. CDR3 sequence (DNA): TGTGCCAGCAGGAAACGGGTTCAAGAGACCCAGTACTTC.

The rearrangement uses TRBV7-2 and TRBJ1-3, with TRBD1 as a possible D gene (5 bases). Trimming cost V 4 bases and J 6 bases, with 13 bases left between them. This CDR3 spans 14 amino acids. Germline CDR1 SGHTA, CDR2 FQGNSA. The CDR3 is CASSYKTQENTIYF. The CDR3, as DNA: TGTGCCAGCAGCTACAAAACACAGGAAAACACCATATATTTT.

The rearrangement joins TRBV6-5 to TRBJ1-3, with D possibly matching TRBD1 (6 bases). CDR1 MNHEY and CDR2 SVGAGI come from the germline V gene. CDR3 length: 15 amino acids. Trimming pared 6 bases from V and 0 bases from J, leaving 12 bases between. CDR3 sequence: CASSSGQSSGNTIYF. For the CDR3, the DNA is TGTGCCAGCAGCTCCGGACAGAGCTCTGGAAACACCATATATTTT.

V and J are TRBV6-1 and TRBJ1-2; maybe TRBD1 (6 bases). V lost 4 bases and J lost 2, with 11 bases in between. Germline lookup yields CDR1 MNHNS and CDR2 SASEGT. This CDR3 has 14 amino acids. The CDR3 nucleotides are TGTGCCAGCAGTGGACAGGCCGGGAACTATGGCTACACCTTC. Its translation is CASSGQAGNYGYTF.

The genes are TRBV9 and TRBJ1-2; D is unclear. Trimming cost V 0 bases and J 4 bases, with 13 bases left between them. The CDR3 length is 15 residues. Germline V gene lookup returns CDR1 SGDLS and CDR2 YYNGEE. DNA of the CDR3: TGTGCCAGCAGCGTAGTAGGAGGACCCATCTATGGCTACACCTTC. Translation gives CASSVVGGPIYGYTF.

The chain couples TRBV7-8 to TRBJ2-3; D perhaps matches TRBD2 (6 bases). The CDR3 has 15 residues. The V and J ends lost 8 bases and 4 bases respectively, with 19 bases between them. Germline V gives CDR1 SGHVS, CDR2 FQNEAQ. For the CDR3, the DNA is TGTGCCAGCCAGACCCTGGACTATAGGGCAGATACGCAGTATTTT. Translated, it gives CASQTLDYRADTQYF.

The chain combines TRBV10-3 with TRBJ1-1; TRBD1 might be the D (5 bases). The CDR3 is made up of 14 amino acids. CDR1 ENHRY and CDR2 SYGVKD come from the germline V gene. V lost 2 bases and J 2 bases, leaving 9 bases between the germline ends. The CDR3 sequence is CAISERGSNTEAFF. The DNA of the CDR3 is TGTGCCATCAGTGAGCGGGGGAGTAACACTGAAGCTTTCTTT.

V usage is TRBV13 and J usage is TRBJ2-5; TRBD1 matches 10 bases. Looked up from germline, CDR1 is PRHDT and CDR2 is FYEKMQ (reference sequence). Trimming cost V 5 bases and J 1 base; bases outside gene matches: 7. This CDR3 comprises 16 residues. The CDR3 spells CASSTSGTGVQETQYF. The CDR3 DNA is TGTGCCAGCAGCACTTCCGGGACAGGGGTCCAAGAGACCCAGTACTTC.

The table lists this clone with a few counts. This chain uses TRBV28 with TRBJ1-1; TRBD1 agrees at 7 bases. The CDR3 length is 14 residues. Germline V gene lookup returns CDR1 MDHEN and CDR2 SYDVKM. The V gene end was trimmed by 6 bases and the J gene end by 4 bases; junction bases not matched to a gene: 8. The CDR3 DNA is TGTGCCAGCAGACCAGGGGGGTCAGGCACTGAAGCTTTCTTT. It is translated as CASRPGGSGTEAFF. The full variable domain, in which reference TRBV28 and TRBJ1-1 provide the parts outside the CDR3, is DVKVTQSSRYLVKRTGEKVFLECVQDMDHENMFWYRQDPGLGLRLIYFSYDVKMKEKGDIPEGYSVSREKKERFSLILESASTNQTSMYLCASRPGGSGTEAFFGQGTRLTVV.

The rearrangement uses TRBV6-5 and TRBJ1-1; D not resolved. Trimming took 2 bases from V and 4 from J, leaving 11 bases between them. The CDR3 runs to 14 residues. The germline V gene encodes CDR1 MNHEY and CDR2 SVGAGI. The chain's CDR3 is CASSYEATGTEAFF. DNA of the CDR3: TGTGCCAGCAGTTACGAGGCTACGGGCACTGAAGCTTTCTTT.

This clone was counted a single time. The chain employs TRBV28 and TRBJ1-4; 7 bases align to TRBD1. The CDR3 totals 13 residues. J gave up 3 bases and V 9 bases, and 4 bases lay outside the gene matches. CDR1 and CDR2 (germline): MDHEN, SYDVKM. The CDR3 loop reads CASWDSSNEKLFF. The CDR3 DNA follows: TGTGCCAGTTGGGACAGCTCTAATGAAAAACTGTTTTTT.

The chain employs TRBV25-1 and TRBJ2-7, with D unresolved. The CDR3 has 15 residues. Trimming pared 3 bases from V and 0 bases from J, leaving 12 bases between. The germline CDR1 and CDR2 sequences are MGHDK and SYGVNS. The CDR3, as DNA: TGTGCCAGCAGTGAGGATTTCGACATCTCCTACGAGCAGTACTTC. Translating it yields CASSEDFDISYEQYF.

The V and J genes are TRBV7-9 and TRBJ2-7; 7 bases agree with TRBD1. The CDR3 runs 13 residues. Trimming cost V 5 bases and J 3 bases; bases outside gene matches: 4. Germline V gene lookup returns CDR1 SEHNR and CDR2 FQNEAQ (reference sequence). CDR3 residues: CASSLTGFYEQYF. DNA for the CDR3: TGTGCCAGCAGCCTGACAGGGTTCTACGAGCAGTACTTC.

This clone was found a few times. The chain links TRBV30 to TRBJ1-1; no definite D call. This CDR3 is built from 14 residues. The V end lost 3 bases, the J end lost 2 bases, and 13 bases lay between the germline ends. CDR1 and CDR2 (germline): GTSNPN, SVGIG (reference sequence). As DNA, the CDR3 is TGTGCCTGGAGCGCGGGAGGAAGTAACACTGAAGCTTTCTTT. Its protein product is CAWSAGGSNTEAFF.

V usage is TRBV5-4 and J usage is TRBJ2-1, with TRBD1 matching over 7 bases. This CDR3 is built from 17 residues. Per the germline V gene, CDR1 is SGHNT and CDR2 is YYREEE (reference sequence). The junction had 10 bases not matched to a gene; V was cut back by 4 bases and J by 0 bases. The DNA for the CDR3 is TGTGCCAGCAGCCCAGAGGGACAGACCAGCTCCTACAATGAGCAGTTCTTC. This encodes CASSPEGQTSSYNEQFF.

The chain joins TRBV5-4 to TRBJ2-1, with 8 bases matching TRBD1. Germline CDR1 and CDR2: SGHNT and YYREEE (reference sequence). V lost 3 bases, J lost 5 bases, and 4 bases stayed unmatched. The length of the CDR3 is 14 residues. DNA for the CDR3: TGTGCCAGCAGCTCGCCGGGACAGGACAATGAGCAGTTCTTC. Protein product: CASSSPGQDNEQFF.

This clone was picked up a small number of times. The chain has TRBV5-4 and TRBJ2-7, with a tentative D call TRBD2 (6 bases). The CDR3 totals 15 residues. Trimming shortened V by 1 base and J by 4 bases, and 15 bases separated the two germline ends. The V gene's germline CDR1 is SGHNT and CDR2 YYREEE (reference sequence). The CDR3 DNA is TGTGCCAGCAGCTTGATGGGCGGGGCCCTTTACGAGCAGTACTTC. As protein: CASSLMGGALYEQYF. The full variable domain, its missing parts supplied by reference TRBV5-4 and TRBJ2-7, is ETGVTQSPTHLIKTRGQQVTLRCSSQSGHNTVSWYQQALGQGPQFIFQYYREEENGRGNFPPRFSGLQFPNYSSELNVNALELDDSALYLCASSLMGGALYEQYFGPGTRLTVT.

This clone showed up many times. The chain uses TRBV6-6 and TRBJ1-1; TRBD1 is a possible D gene (5 bases). This CDR3 contains 10 residues. Germline CDR1 reads MNHNY; CDR2 reads SVGAGI (reference sequence). Trimming took 5 bases from V and 10 from J, leaving 8 bases between them. Here the CDR3 reads CASSQGPAFF. DNA of the CDR3: TGTGCCAGCAGTCAGGGTCCAGCTTTCTTT.

The gene calls are TRBV11-2 and TRBJ2-2; 7 positions match TRBD2. Trimming cost V 8 bases and J 3 bases; bases outside gene matches: 6. The germline CDR1 and CDR2 sequences are SGHAT and FQNNGV. The CDR3 contains 14 residues. This CDR3 reads CASALGGDTGELFF. As DNA, the CDR3 is TGTGCCAGCGCCCTGGGGGGGGACACCGGGGAGCTGTTTTTT.

The gene calls are TRBV5-5 and TRBJ1-2, with D perhaps matching TRBD1 (6 bases). The V gene lost 4 bases and the J gene lost 0 bases, with 10 bases spanning the gap. Germline V gives CDR1 SGHKS, CDR2 YYEKEE (reference sequence). This CDR3 is 14 amino acids long. The chain's CDR3 is CASSGTIPNYGYTF. The DNA of the CDR3 is TGTGCCAGCAGCGGGACAATACCTAACTATGGCTACACCTTC. The full variable domain, with the rest looked up from reference TRBV5-5 and TRBJ1-2, is DAGVTQSPTHLIKTRGQQVTLRCSPISGHKSVSWYQQVLGQGPQFIFQYYEKEERGRGNFPDRFSARQFPNYSSELNVNALLLGDSALYLCASSGTIPNYGYTFGSGTRLTVV.

V and J are TRBV27 and TRBJ2-1; 9 bases align to TRBD2. V lost 4 bases and J lost 4; bases outside the gene matches: 17. This CDR3 is 19 amino acids long. Per the germline V gene, CDR1 is MNHEY and CDR2 is SMNVEV (reference sequence). The CDR3 region is CASSYLGLAHTFTYNEQFF. The CDR3 DNA reads as TGTGCCAGCAGTTACCTGGGACTAGCTCATACTTTTACGTACAATGAGCAGTTCTTC.

The CDR3 sequence: CASSLGTGGNSPLHF. The CDR3 nucleotides read TGTGCCAGCTCACTCGGGACAGGGGGCAATTCACCCCTCCACTTT. The chain couples TRBV18 to TRBJ1-6; 12 bases line up with TRBD1. The V segment lost 4 bases and the J segment 7 bases; nucleotides outside the gene matches: 2. The CDR3 extends over 15 amino acids. Germline CDR1 KGHSH, CDR2 LQKENI.

This clone is a singleton in its sample. The V gene is TRBV4-1, the J gene TRBJ1-2; TRBD1 aligns across 9 bases. This CDR3 has 15 residues. J gave up 4 bases and V 2 bases, and 5 bases lay outside the gene matches. Per the germline V gene, CDR1 is MGHRA and CDR2 is YSYEKL. The CDR3 here is CASSQITGGGYGYTF. The CDR3 DNA follows: TGCGCCAGCAGCCAAATCACAGGGGGCGGCTATGGCTACACCTTC.